The rows below give T cell receptor beta chains drawn from one sample of a study of metastatic and nonmetastatic thyroid tumors. TCRdb redid the clone calls on the PCR reads using MiXCR. The sample consists of about 45,000 clones, about 4.3% of them appearing once. The sample consisted of blood. The receptor set was obtained from a female donor with papillary thyroid cancer or a benign thyroid nodule (not recorded which). Some clones in this sample may be carry-over from other donors' samples. Both conserved end residues are trimmed from each CDR3. Fields, in order: J gene, V gene, CDR3 protein.

J gene: TRBJ1-1; V gene: TRBV19; CDR3 protein: ASSRQGLNTEAF
J gene: TRBJ1-4; V gene: TRBV7-8; CDR3 protein: ASSPQLATEKLF
J gene: TRBJ2-2; V gene: TRBV7-2; CDR3 protein: ASSLMATGELF
J gene: TRBJ1-2; V gene: TRBV5-1; CDR3 protein: ASSSTVTYGYT
J gene: TRBJ2-7; V gene: TRBV5-5; CDR3 protein: ASSPGLGFPYEQY
J gene: TRBJ2-2; V gene: TRBV7-9; CDR3 protein: ASSAGLARTGELF
J gene: TRBJ2-2; V gene: TRBV12-5; CDR3 protein: ASGLYRANTGELF
J gene: TRBJ2-7; V gene: TRBV6-1; CDR3 protein: ASRRGSNYEQY
J gene: TRBJ2-7; V gene: TRBV7-9; CDR3 protein: ASSSLRDTNYEQY
J gene: TRBJ1-2; V gene: TRBV27; CDR3 protein: ATSTTDESGYT
J gene: TRBJ1-2; V gene: TRBV6-1; CDR3 protein: ASRLRQGANT
J gene: TRBJ1-2; V gene: TRBV24-1; CDR3 protein: ATSDENMGYT
J gene: TRBJ1-1; V gene: TRBV6-2/TRBV6-3; CDR3 protein: ASTDTQNTEAF
J gene: TRBJ2-1; V gene: TRBV5-4; CDR3 protein: ASSLGLPTTYNEQF
J gene: TRBJ2-7; V gene: TRBV28; CDR3 protein: ASSPPGTGREQY
J gene: TRBJ1-2; V gene: TRBV12-3/TRBV12-4; CDR3 protein: ASSPTGFGYT
J gene: TRBJ1-1; V gene: TRBV18; CDR3 protein: ASSLREVTEGAF
J gene: TRBJ2-2; V gene: TRBV6-1; CDR3 protein: ASSEVVTGELF
J gene: TRBJ1-5; V gene: TRBV28; CDR3 protein: ASSLPGQVDAQPQH
J gene: TRBJ1-1; V gene: TRBV2; CDR3 protein: ASNSGLNTEAF
J gene: TRBJ2-1; V gene: TRBV6-2/TRBV6-3; CDR3 protein: ASRRGDRGSNEQF
J gene: TRBJ2-5; V gene: TRBV5-1; CDR3 protein: ASSFRAGETQY
J gene: TRBJ1-6; V gene: TRBV6-2/TRBV6-3; CDR3 protein: ASRAGTSSGDNSPLH
J gene: TRBJ1-1; V gene: TRBV7-2; CDR3 protein: VSSIAGVPEAF
J gene: TRBJ2-7; V gene: TRBV20-1; CDR3 protein: SAHRGSYEQY
J gene: TRBJ2-7; V gene: TRBV6-2/TRBV6-3; CDR3 protein: ASRRDVPYEQY
J gene: TRBJ1-3; V gene: TRBV7-2; CDR3 protein: ASSLDPSSGGNTIY
J gene: TRBJ1-4; V gene: TRBV4-2; CDR3 protein: ASSQRGQLGKLF
J gene: TRBJ1-2; V gene: TRBV6-2/TRBV6-3; CDR3 protein: ASSDSSGYT
J gene: TRBJ2-7; V gene: TRBV6-4; CDR3 protein: ASSEKGGRAYEQY
J gene: TRBJ2-1; V gene: TRBV19; CDR3 protein: ASSLLPSYNEQF
J gene: TRBJ1-4; V gene: TRBV5-5; CDR3 protein: ASSFDRQGANEKLF
J gene: TRBJ2-6; V gene: TRBV6-2/TRBV6-3; CDR3 protein: VSHPLAGSGANVLA
J gene: TRBJ2-7; V gene: TRBV12-3/TRBV12-4; CDR3 protein: ASSSNRVGYEQY
J gene: TRBJ2-7; V gene: TRBV19; CDR3 protein: ASTARGNQYEQY
J gene: TRBJ2-1; V gene: TRBV6-6; CDR3 protein: ASSYSQGEQF
J gene: TRBJ1-3; V gene: TRBV6-1; CDR3 protein: ASRVDISGNTIY
J gene: TRBJ1-2; V gene: TRBV27; CDR3 protein: ASRRAGDYGYT
J gene: TRBJ2-7; V gene: TRBV6-1; CDR3 protein: AAAGTIYEQY
J gene: TRBJ2-1; V gene: TRBV20-1; CDR3 protein: SARAGGPYEQF
J gene: TRBJ2-2; V gene: TRBV30; CDR3 protein: AWDKAGLTGELF
J gene: TRBJ2-5; V gene: TRBV7-6; CDR3 protein: ADCRKGDLQETQY
J gene: TRBJ2-2; V gene: TRBV7-9; CDR3 protein: ASSIYRDRNTGELF
J gene: TRBJ2-3; V gene: TRBV10-3; CDR3 protein: AISEVTSGTDTQY
J gene: TRBJ2-7; V gene: TRBV12-5; CDR3 protein: ASGLVPLAGGEQY
J gene: TRBJ2-5; V gene: TRBV9; CDR3 protein: ASRGTEETQY
J gene: TRBJ2-7; V gene: TRBV30; CDR3 protein: AWSVAGVNEQY
J gene: TRBJ2-1; V gene: TRBV6-5; CDR3 protein: ASSYSPDRGYNEQF
J gene: TRBJ1-2; V gene: TRBV6-2/TRBV6-3; CDR3 protein: ASTMNYGYT
J gene: TRBJ1-1; V gene: TRBV6-1; CDR3 protein: ASSADSNTEAF
J gene: TRBJ2-2; V gene: TRBV20-1; CDR3 protein: SASYPDQVSGELF
J gene: TRBJ2-2; V gene: TRBV30; CDR3 protein: AWTFPGTWNTGELF
J gene: TRBJ2-5; V gene: TRBV20-1; CDR3 protein: SAREKDILEY
J gene: TRBJ1-2; V gene: TRBV24-1; CDR3 protein: ATSDPRQNYGYT
J gene: TRBJ2-1; V gene: TRBV24-1; CDR3 protein: ATSAAGPYNEQF
J gene: TRBJ2-5; V gene: TRBV7-3; CDR3 protein: ASSLGPAPYYTGAETQY
J gene: TRBJ2-5; V gene: TRBV18; CDR3 protein: ASSLMYQETQY